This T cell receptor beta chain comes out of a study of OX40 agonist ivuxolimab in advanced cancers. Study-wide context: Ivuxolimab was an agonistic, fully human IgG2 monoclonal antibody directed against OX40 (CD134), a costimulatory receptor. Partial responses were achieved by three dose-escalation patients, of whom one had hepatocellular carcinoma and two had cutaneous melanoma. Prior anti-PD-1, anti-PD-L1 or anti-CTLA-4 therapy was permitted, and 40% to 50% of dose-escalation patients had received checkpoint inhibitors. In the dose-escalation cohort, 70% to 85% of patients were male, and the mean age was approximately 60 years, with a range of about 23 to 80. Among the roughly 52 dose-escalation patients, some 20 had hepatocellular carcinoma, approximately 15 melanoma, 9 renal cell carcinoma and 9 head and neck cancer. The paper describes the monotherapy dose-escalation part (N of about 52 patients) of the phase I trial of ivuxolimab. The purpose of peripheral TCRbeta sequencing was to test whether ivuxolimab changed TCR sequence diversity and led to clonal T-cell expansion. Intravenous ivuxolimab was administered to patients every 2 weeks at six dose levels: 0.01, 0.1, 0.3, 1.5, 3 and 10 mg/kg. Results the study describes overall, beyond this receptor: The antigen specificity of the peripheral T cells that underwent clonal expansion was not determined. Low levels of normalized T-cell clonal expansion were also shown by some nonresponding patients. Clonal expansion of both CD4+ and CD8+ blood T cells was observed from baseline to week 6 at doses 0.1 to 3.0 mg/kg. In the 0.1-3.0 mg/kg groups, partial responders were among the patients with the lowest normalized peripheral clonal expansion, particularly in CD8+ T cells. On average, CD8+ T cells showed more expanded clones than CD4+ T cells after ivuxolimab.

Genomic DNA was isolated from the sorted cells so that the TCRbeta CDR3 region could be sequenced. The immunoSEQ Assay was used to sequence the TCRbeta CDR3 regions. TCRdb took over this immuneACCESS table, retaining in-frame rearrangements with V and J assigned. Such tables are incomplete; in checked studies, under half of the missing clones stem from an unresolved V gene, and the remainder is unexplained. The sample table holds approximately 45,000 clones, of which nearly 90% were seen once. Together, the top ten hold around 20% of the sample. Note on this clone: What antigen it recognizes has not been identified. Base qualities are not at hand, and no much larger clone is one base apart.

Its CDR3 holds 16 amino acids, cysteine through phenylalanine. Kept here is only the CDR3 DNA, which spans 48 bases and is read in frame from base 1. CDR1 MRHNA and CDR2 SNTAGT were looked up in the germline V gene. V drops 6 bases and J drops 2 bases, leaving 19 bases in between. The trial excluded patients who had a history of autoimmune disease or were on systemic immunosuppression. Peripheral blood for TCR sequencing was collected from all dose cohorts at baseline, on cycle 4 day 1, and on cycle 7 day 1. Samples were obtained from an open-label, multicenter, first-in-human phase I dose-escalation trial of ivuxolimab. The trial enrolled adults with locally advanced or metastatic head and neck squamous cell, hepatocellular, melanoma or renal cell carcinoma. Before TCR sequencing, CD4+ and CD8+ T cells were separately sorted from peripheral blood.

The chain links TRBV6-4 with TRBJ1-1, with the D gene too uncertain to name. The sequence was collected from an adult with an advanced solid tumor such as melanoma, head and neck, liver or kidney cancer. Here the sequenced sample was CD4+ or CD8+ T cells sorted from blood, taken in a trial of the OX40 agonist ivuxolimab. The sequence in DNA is TGTGCCAGCAGACCCGGTTTTGTGGCCGTTAACACTGAAGCTTTCTTT. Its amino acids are CASRPGFVAVNTEAFF.